The 4 T cell receptor beta chains given below trace back to one sample, sequenced in a study of post-analysis software for immune sequencing data. Study observations and caveats: About 5 TRBV segments appeared more often in patients than in controls, and TRBV5-6, TRBV5-1 and TRBV20-1 were among these.

Carried by the TCR beta cDNA libraries were unique molecular identifiers. Via MiXCR, TCRdb re-called the PCR reads, giving one row per CDR3 protein. The sample includes about 810,000 distinct CDR3 sequences, roughly 50% of them seen just once. The antigens for these receptors are not known. Sequencing was done on a sample of blood. The source is a girl aged 10 to 17 with multiple sclerosis.

The V and J genes are TRBV20-1 and TRBJ2-3; TRBD2 agrees at 11 bases. The length of the CDR3 is 16 residues. Germline CDR1 reads DFQATT; CDR2 reads SNEGSKA (reference sequence). V lost 5 bases to trimming and J lost 4 bases; unmatched junction nucleotides: 11. CDR3 sequence (DNA): TGCAGTGCTTTGACTAGCGGGATGCGGAGGGCAGATACGCAGTATTTT. It encodes CSALTSGMRRADTQYF.

J is TRBJ2-1 and V is TRBV7-3; the D gene could be TRBD1 or TRBD2 (5 bases each). CDR3 length: 15 residues. Germline assignment: CDR1 SGHTA and CDR2 FQGTGA. V was trimmed by 2 bases and J by 2 bases, leaving 10 bases between them. The CDR3 DNA is TGTGCCAGCAGCTTAGGGGGAGCAACCTACAATGAGCAGTTCTTC. This sequence encodes CASSLGGATYNEQFF. The variable domain in full, completed from reference TRBV7-3 and TRBJ2-1, reads GAGVSQTPSNKVTEKGKYVELRCDPISGHTALYWYRQSLGQGPEFLIYFQGTGAADDSGLPNDRFFAVRPEGSVSTLKIQRTERGDSAVYLCASSLGGATYNEQFFGPGTRLTVL.

This clonotype was detected only a few times. The chain joins TRBV28 to TRBJ2-5; D ambiguous. CDR3 length: 12 amino acids. Per germline, CDR1 MDHEN and CDR2 SYDVKM. Trimming removed 3 bases at V and 5 bases at J, with 7 bases between. The CDR3 region is CASSFNTETQYF. The CDR3 DNA follows: TGTGCCAGCAGTTTTAACACGGAGACCCAGTACTTC.

This clonotype was seen a single time. The rearrangement uses TRBV15 and TRBJ2-7; 9 nucleotides match TRBD1. The germline gives CDR1 LNHNV, CDR2 YYDKDF (reference sequence). The CDR3 sequence is 14 residues long. V gave up 3 bases and J gave up 2 bases; unmatched junction bases: 2. As DNA, the CDR3 is TGTGCCACCAGCAGCGGGACAGGGACCTACGAGCAGTACTTC. This translates into CATSSGTGTYEQYF.